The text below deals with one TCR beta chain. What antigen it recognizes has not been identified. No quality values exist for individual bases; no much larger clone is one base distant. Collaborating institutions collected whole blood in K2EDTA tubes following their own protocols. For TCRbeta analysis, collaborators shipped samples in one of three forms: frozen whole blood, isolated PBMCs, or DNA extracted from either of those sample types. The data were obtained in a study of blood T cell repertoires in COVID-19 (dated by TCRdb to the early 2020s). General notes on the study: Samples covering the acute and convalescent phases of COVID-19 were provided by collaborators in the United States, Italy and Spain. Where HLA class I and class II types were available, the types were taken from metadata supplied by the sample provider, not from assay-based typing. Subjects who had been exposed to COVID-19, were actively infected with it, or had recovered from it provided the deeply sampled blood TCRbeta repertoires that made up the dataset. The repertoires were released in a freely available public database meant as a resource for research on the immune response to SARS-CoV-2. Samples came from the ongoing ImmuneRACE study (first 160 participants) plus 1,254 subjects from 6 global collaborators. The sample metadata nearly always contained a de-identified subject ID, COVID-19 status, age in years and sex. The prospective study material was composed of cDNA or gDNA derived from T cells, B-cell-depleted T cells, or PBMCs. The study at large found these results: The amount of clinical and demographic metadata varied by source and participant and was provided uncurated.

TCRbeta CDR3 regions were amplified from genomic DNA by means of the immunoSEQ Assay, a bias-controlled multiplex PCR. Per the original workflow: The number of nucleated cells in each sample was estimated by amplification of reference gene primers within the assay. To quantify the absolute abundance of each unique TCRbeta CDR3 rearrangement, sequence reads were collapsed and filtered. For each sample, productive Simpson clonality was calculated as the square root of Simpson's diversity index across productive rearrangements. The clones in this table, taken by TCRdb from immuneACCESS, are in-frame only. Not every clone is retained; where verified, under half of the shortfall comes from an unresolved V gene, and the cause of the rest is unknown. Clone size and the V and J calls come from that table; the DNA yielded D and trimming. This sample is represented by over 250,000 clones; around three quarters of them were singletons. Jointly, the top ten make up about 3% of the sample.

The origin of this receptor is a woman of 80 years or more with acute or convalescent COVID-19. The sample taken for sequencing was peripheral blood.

The CDR3 reads as follows: CASSQPGLAGGPTGELFF. The sequence in DNA is TGTGCCAGCAGCCAACCGGGACTAGCGGGAGGACCCACCGGGGAGCTGTTTTTT. The V and J segments used are TRBV3-1 (or the pseudogene TRBV3-2) and TRBJ2-2, with 15 bases aligning to TRBD2. Including cysteine and phenylalanine, the CDR3 has 18 amino acids. Only the CDR3 DNA stays, 54 bases, in frame from base 1. Unmatched junction bases come to 5, with V trimmed by 2 bases and J by 4 bases. Sequences LGHDT (CDR1) and YNNKEL (CDR2) are obtained from the germline V gene (reference sequence).